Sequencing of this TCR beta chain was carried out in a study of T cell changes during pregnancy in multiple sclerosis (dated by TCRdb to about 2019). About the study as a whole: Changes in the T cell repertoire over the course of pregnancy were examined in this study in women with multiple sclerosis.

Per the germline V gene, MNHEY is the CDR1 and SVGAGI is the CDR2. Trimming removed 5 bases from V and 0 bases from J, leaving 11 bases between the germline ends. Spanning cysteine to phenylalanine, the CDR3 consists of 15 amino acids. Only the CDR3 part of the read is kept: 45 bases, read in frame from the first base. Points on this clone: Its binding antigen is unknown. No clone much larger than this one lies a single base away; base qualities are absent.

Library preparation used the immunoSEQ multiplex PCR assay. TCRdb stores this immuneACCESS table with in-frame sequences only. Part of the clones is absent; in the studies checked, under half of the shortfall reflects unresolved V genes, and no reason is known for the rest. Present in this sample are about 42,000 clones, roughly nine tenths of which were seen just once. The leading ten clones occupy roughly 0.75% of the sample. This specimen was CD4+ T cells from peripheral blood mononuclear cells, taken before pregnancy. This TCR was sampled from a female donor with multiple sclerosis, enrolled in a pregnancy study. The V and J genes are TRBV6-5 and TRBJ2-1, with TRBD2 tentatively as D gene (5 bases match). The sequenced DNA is TGTGCCAGCAGTCCGAGCGGTCGCTCCTACAATGAGCAGTTCTTC. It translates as CASSPSGRSYNEQFF.